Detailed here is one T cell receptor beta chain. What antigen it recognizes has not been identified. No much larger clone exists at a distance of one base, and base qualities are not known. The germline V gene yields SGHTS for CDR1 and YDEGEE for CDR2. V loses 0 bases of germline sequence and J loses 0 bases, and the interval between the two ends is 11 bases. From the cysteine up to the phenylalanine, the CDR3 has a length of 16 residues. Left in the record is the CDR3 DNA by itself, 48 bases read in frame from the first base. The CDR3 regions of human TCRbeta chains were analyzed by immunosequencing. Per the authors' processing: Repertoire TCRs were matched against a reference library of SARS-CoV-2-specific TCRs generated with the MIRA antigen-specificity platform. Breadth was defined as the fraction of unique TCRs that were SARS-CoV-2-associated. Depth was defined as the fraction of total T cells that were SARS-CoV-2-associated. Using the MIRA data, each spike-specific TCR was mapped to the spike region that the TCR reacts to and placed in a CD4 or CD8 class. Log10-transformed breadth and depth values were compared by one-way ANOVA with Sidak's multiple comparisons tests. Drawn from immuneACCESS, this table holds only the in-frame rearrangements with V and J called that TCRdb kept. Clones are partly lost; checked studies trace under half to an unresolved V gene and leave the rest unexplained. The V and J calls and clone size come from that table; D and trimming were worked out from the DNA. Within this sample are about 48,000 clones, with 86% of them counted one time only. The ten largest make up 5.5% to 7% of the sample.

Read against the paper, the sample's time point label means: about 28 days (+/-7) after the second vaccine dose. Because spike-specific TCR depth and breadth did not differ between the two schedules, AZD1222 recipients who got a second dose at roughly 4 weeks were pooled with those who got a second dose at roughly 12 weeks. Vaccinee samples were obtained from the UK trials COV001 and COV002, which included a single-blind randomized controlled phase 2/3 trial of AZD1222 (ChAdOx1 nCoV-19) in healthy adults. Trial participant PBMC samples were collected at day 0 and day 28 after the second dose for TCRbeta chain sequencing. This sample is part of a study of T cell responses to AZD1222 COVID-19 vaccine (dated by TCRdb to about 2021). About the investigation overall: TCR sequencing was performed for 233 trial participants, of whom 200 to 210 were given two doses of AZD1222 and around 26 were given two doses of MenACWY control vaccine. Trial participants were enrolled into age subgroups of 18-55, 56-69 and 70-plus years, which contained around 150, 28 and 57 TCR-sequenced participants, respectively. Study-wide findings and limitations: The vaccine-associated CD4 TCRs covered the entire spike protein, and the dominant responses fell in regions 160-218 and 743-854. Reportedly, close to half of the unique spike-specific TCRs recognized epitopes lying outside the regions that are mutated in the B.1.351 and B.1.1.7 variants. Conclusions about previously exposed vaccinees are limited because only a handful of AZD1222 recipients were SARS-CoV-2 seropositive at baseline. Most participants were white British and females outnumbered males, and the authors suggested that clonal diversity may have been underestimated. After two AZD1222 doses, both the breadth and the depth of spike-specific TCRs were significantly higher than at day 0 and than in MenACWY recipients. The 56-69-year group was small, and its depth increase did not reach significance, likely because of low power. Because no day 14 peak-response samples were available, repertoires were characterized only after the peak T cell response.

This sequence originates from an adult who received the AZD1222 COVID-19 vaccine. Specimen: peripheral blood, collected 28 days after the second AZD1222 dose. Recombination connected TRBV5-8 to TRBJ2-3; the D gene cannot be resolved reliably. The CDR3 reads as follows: CASSLEFTASTDTQYF. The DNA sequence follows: TGTGCCAGCAGCTTGGAATTTACTGCTAGCACAGATACGCAGTATTTT.